The rows below give T cell receptor beta chains drawn from one sample of a study of CD4 T cells in relation to SARS-CoV-2 and coronaviruses. Assay: immunoSEQ multiplex PCR; the TCRdb copy retains only in-frame clones and omits some. The sample has some 40,000 clones; roughly 82% are singletons. The antigens for these receptors are not known. The specimen was memory CD4+ T cells from PBMCs, cultured in vitro. These receptors all stem from an adult with COVID-19. CDR3s include the opening cysteine and the closing phenylalanine or tryptophan. Fields, in order: D gene, V gene, J gene, clone size, CDR3 DNA, CDR3 protein. D genes are given only for firm matches. Only part of the rows carry a size: once, few, many, or a class if the clone is expanded.

NA	TRBV5-6	TRBJ1-2	NA	TGTGCCAGCAGCTTGTACGGGGCCGGCTACACCTTC	CASSLYGAGYTF
TRBD1	TRBV6-1	TRBJ2-7	NA	TGTGCCAGCAGTGAAGCTGGGACAGGGGGCTACGAGCAGTACTTC	CASSEAGTGGYEQYF
TRBD2	TRBV10-3	TRBJ2-1	NA	TGTGCCATCAGGCGGTCTAGCGGGAGCCCCGATGAGCAGTTCTTC	CAIRRSSGSPDEQFF
NA	TRBV6-5	TRBJ2-7	few	TGTGCCAGCAACCGGGCGGGACGCTACGAGCAGTACTTC	CASNRAGRYEQYF
TRBD2	TRBV4-2	TRBJ2-7	once	TGTGCCAGGGGGGGGTTGGCCTACGAGCAGTACTTC	CARGGLAYEQYF
TRBD2	TRBV7-3	TRBJ2-2	NA	TGTGCCAGCAGCTTCCGGCTAGCGGGAGGCTCGAACACCGGGGAGCTGTTTTTT	CASSFRLAGGSNTGELFF
NA	TRBV14	TRBJ2-7	NA	TGTGCCAGCAGCCAAGACCTCGGGAGTATTTACGAGCAGTACTTC	CASSQDLGSIYEQYF
NA	TRBV5-4	TRBJ1-3	few	TGTGCCAGCAGCTTGGGCCAGACTGGAAACACCATATATTTT	CASSLGQTGNTIYF
TRBD1	TRBV13	TRBJ2-2	once	TGTGCCACCCAGAAGACAGGGGCCTCGAACACCGGGGAGCTGTTTTTT	CATQKTGASNTGELFF
TRBD1	TRBV18	TRBJ2-3	NA	TGTGCCAGCTCACCACGACCAGGGGGCGGAGGGACGCAGTATTTT	CASSPRPGGGGTQYF
TRBD2	TRBV27	TRBJ2-3	NA	TGTGCCAGCAGTCCCTCCGGGCTAGCGGGAGATACGCAGTATTTT	CASSPSGLAGDTQYF
TRBD2	TRBV7-6	TRBJ2-5	NA	TGTGCCAGCAGCTTAGGGACTAGCGTACAAGTGACCCAGTACTTC	CASSLGTSVQVTQYF
TRBD1	TRBV3-1/TRBV3-2	TRBJ1-1	NA	TGTGCCAGCAGCCAAGGATGGAACAGGGGGAACACTGAAGCTTTCTTT	CASSQGWNRGNTEAFF
NA	TRBV28	TRBJ2-7	NA	TGTGCCAGCAGTTTGGAACTACTAGCAAACTCCTACGAGCAGTACTTC	CASSLELLANSYEQYF
NA	TRBV28	TRBJ2-1	NA	TGTGCCAGCAGTTCCACTAGCCCCTCCTACAATGAGCAGTTCTTC	CASSSTSPSYNEQFF
NA	TRBV6-5	TRBJ1-1	NA	TGTGCCAGCAGGGGGTTCCACACTGAAGCTTTCTTT	CASRGFHTEAFF
NA	TRBV4-1	TRBJ2-1	once	TGCGCCAGCAGCCAAGTCTCCCTAGCAATCGGTCCCAATGAGCAGTTCTTC	CASSQVSLAIGPNEQFF
NA	TRBV28	TRBJ2-1	NA	TGTGCCAGCAGCCCTCCCCACTTTGTGGGGTCCTACAATGAGCAGTTCTTC	CASSPPHFVGSYNEQFF
NA	TRBV28	TRBJ2-6	NA	TGTGCCAGCAGTTCAGGGACATCCTCCTCTGGGGCCAACGTCCTGACTTTC	CASSSGTSSSGANVLTF
NA	TRBV7-6	TRBJ2-1	NA	TGTGCCAGCAGCTTGGACAGAAACAAATACAATGAGCAGTTCTTC	CASSLDRNKYNEQFF
NA	TRBV19	TRBJ1-4	NA	TGTGCCAGTTGTTCCGAAGCAACGGATGAAAAACTGTTTTTT	CASCSEATDEKLFF
NA	TRBV20-1	TRBJ2-1	NA	TGCAGTGCTAGTACTGGATCGACGAGCTCCTACAATGAGCAGTTCTTC	CSASTGSTSSYNEQFF
NA	TRBV4-2	TRBJ2-7	NA	TGTGCCAGCAGCCAGGACCAGTACGAGCAGTACTTC	CASSQDQYEQYF
NA	TRBV19	TRBJ1-1	NA	TGTGCCAGTAGCTGGGACGCGGACTTGAACACTGAAGCTTTCTTT	CASSWDADLNTEAFF
NA	TRBV24-1	TRBJ1-3	once	TGTGCCACCAGTGGCGGGTCCGGAAACACCATATATTTT	CATSGGSGNTIYF